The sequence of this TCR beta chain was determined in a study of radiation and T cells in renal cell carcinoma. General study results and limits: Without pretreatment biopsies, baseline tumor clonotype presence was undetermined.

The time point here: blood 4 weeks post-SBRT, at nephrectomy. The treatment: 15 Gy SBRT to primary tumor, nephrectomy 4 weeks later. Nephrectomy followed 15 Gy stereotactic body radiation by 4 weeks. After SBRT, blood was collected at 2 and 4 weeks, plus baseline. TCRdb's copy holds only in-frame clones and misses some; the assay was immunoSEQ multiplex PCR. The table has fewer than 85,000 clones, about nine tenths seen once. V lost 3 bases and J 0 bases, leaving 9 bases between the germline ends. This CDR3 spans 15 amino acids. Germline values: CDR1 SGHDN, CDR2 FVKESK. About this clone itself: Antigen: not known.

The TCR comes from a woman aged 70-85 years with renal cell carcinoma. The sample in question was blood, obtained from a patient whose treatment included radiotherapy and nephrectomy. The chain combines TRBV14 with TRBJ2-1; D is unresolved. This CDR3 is CASSQDLVSYNEQFF. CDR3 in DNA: TGTGCCAGCAGCCAGGACCTCGTCTCCTACAATGAGCAGTTCTTC. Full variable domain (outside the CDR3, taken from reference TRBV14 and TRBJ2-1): EAGVTQFPSHSVIEKGQTVTLRCDPISGHDNLYWYRRVMGKEIKFLLHFVKESKQDESGMPNNRFLAERTGGTYSTLKVQPAELEDSGVYFCASSQDLVSYNEQFFGPGTRLTVL.